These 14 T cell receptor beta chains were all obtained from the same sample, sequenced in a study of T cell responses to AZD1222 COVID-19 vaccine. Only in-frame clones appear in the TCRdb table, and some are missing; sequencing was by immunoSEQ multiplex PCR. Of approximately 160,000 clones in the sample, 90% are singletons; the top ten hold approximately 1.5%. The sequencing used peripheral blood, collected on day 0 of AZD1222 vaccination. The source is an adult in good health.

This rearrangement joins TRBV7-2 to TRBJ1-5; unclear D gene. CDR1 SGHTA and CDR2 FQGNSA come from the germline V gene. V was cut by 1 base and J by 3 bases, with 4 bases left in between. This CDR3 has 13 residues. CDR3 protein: CASSLGDNQPQHF. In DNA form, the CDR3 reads TGTGCCAGCAGCTTAGGCGACAATCAGCCCCAGCATTTT.

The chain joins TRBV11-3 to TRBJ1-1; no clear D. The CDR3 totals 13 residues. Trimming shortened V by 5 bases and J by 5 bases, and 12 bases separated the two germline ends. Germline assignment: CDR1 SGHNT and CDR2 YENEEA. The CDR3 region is CASSPHLGTEAFF. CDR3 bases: TGTGCCAGCAGCCCCCACCTCGGGACTGAAGCTTTCTTT. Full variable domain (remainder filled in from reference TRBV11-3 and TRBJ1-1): EAGVVQSPRYKIIEKKQPVAFWCNPISGHNTLYWYLQNLGQGPELLIRYENEEAVDDSQLPKDRFSAERLKGVDSTLKIQPAELGDSAVYLCASSPHLGTEAFFGQGTRLTVV.

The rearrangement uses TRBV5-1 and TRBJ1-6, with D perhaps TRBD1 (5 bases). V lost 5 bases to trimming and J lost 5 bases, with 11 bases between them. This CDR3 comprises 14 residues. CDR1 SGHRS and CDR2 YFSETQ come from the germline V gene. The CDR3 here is CASSRDSDNSPLHF. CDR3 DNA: TGCGCCAGCAGTCGCGACAGCGATAATTCACCCCTCCACTTT.

This CDR3 reads CATKPQTGQSGYTF. The CDR3 DNA sequence: TGTGCCACCAAACCCCAAACAGGCCAGTCCGGCTACACCTTC. V gene TRBV6-5 combines with J gene TRBJ1-2; the D gene is possibly TRBD1 (5 bases). Germline CDR1 reads MNHEY; CDR2 reads SVGAGI. The ends were cut back, 10 bases at V and 8 bases at J, with 23 bases in the middle. The CDR3 has 14 residues.

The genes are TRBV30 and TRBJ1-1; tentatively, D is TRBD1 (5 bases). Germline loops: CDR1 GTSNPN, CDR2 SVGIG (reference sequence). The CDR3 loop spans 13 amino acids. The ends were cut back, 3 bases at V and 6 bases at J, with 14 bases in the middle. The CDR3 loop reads CAWSRGERAEAFF. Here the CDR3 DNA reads TGTGCCTGGAGCCGGGGGGAAAGGGCTGAAGCTTTCTTT. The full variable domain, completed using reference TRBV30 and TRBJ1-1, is SQTIHQWPATLVQPVGSPLSLECTVEGTSNPNLYWYRQAAGRGLQLLFYSVGIGQISSEVPQNLSASRPQDRQFILSSKKLLLSDSGFYLCAWSRGERAEAFFGQGTRLTVV.

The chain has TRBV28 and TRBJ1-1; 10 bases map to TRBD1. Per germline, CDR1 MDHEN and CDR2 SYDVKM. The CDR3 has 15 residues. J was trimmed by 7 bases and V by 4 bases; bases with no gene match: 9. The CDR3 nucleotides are TGTGCCAGCAGTTCTCCGGGACAGGGGCGATATGAAGCTTTCTTT. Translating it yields CASSSPGQGRYEAFF.

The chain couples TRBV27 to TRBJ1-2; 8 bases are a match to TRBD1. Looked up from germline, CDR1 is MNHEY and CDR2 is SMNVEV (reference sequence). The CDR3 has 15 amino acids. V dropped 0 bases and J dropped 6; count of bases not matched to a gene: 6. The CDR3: CASSLSGRGPDGYTF. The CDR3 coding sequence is TGTGCCAGCAGTTTATCAGGCAGGGGGCCTGATGGCTACACCTTC.

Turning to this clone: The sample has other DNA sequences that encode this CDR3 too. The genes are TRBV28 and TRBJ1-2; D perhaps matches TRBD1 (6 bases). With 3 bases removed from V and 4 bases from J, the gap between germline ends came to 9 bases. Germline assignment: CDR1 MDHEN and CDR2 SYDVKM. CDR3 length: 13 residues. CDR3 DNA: TGTGCCAGCAGTTTGGGGGGCGGCTATGGCTACACCTTC. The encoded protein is CASSLGGGYGYTF.

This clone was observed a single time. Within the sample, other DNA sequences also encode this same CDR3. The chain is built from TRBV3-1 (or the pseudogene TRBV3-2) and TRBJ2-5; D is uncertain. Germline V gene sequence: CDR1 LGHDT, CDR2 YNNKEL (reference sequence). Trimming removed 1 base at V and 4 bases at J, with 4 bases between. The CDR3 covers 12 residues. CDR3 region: CASSQVGETQYF. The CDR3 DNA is TGTGCCAGCAGCCAAGTGGGAGAGACCCAGTACTTC.

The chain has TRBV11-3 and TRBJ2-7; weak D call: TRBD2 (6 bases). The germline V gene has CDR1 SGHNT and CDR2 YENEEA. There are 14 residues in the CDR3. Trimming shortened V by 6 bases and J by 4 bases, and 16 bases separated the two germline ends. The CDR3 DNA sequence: TGTGCCAGCAGTGTGGGGGAGGCTACTTACGAGCAGTACTTC. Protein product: CASSVGEATYEQYF.

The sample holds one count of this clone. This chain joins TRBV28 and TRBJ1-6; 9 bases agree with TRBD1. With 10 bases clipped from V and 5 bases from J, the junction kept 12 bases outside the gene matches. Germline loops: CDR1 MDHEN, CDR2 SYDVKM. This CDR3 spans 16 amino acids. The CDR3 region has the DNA TGTGCCAACCTAAAGGGGGGGGACAGGGATAATTCACCCCTCCACTTT. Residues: CANLKGGDRDNSPLHF.

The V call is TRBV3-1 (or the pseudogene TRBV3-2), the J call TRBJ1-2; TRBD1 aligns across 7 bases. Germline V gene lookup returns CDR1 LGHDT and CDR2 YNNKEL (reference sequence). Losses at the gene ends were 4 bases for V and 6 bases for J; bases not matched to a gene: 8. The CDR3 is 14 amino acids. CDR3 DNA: TGTGCCAGCAGCCCAAGGGGGCAGGGGCATGGCTACACCTTC. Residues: CASSPRGQGHGYTF.

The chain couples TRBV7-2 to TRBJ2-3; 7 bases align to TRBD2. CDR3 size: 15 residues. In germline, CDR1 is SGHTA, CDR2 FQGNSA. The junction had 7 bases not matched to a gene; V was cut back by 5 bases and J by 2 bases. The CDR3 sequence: CASSVGTMATDTQYF. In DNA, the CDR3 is TGTGCCAGCAGCGTCGGGACTATGGCCACAGATACGCAGTATTTT.

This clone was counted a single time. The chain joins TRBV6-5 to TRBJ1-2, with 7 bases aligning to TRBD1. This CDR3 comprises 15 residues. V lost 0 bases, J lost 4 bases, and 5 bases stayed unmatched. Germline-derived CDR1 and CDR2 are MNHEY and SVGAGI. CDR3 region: CASSYSRTGSYGYTF. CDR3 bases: TGTGCCAGCAGTTACTCCCGGACAGGATCCTATGGCTACACCTTC.